The subject of this entry is one TCR beta chain. TCRdb's copy holds only in-frame clones and misses some; the assay was immunoSEQ multiplex PCR. The sample lists 90,000 to 140,000 clones; around 81% were seen once. This record belongs to a study of blood T cell repertoires in COVID-19. Trimming took 0 bases from V and 4 from J, leaving 19 bases between them. This CDR3 has 18 residues. From germline, CDR1 is SGHAT and CDR2 FQNNGV. The chain uses TRBV11-2 and TRBJ1-3; D is possibly TRBD1 (6 bases). This receptor was taken from an elderly man with acute or convalescent COVID-19. Sequenced: peripheral blood. The DNA for the CDR3 is TGTGCCAGCAGCTTAGAAATTGGTCGGGGGGCGAGAGGAAACACCATATATTTT. This translates into CASSLEIGRGARGNTIYF.